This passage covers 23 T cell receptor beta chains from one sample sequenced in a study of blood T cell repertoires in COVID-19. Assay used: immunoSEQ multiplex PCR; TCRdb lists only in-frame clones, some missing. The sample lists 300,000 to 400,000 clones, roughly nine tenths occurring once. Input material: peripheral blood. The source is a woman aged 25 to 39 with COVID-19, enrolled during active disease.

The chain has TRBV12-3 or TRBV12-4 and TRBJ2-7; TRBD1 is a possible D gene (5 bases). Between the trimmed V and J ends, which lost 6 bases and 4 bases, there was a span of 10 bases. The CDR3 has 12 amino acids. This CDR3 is CASSPDSYEQYF. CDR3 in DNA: TGTGCCAGCAGCCCCGACAGTTACGAGCAGTACTTC.

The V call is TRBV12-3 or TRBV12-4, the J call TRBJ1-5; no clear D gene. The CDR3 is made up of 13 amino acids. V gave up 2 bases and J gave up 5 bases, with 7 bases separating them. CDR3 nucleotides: TGTGCCAGCAGTTTACCCCTAGATCAGCCCCAGCATTTT. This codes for CASSLPLDQPQHF.

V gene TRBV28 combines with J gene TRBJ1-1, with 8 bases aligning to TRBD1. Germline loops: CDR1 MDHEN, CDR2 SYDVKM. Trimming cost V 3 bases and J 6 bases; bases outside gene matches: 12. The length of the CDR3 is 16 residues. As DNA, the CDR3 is TGTGCCAGCAGTTTGACCTTCGGACAGGGAAGCCCTGAAGCTTTCTTT. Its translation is CASSLTFGQGSPEAFF.

The CDR3 region has the DNA TGTGCCAGCAGTGAATTCGGGACAGGACGGGAGCTGTTTTTT. It codes for CASSEFGTGRELFF. This rearrangement joins TRBV25-1 to TRBJ2-2; 8 bases map to TRBD1. This CDR3 has 14 amino acids. CDR1 and CDR2 (germline): MGHDK, SYGVNS. V dropped 1 base and J dropped 9; count of bases not matched to a gene: 4.

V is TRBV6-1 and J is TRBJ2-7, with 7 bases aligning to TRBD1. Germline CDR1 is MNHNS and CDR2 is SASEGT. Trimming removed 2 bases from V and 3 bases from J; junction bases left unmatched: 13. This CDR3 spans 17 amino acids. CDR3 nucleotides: TGTGCCAGCAGTGAAATGGTCTTCGGGACAGACTTCTACGAGCAGTACTTC. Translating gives CASSEMVFGTDFYEQYF.

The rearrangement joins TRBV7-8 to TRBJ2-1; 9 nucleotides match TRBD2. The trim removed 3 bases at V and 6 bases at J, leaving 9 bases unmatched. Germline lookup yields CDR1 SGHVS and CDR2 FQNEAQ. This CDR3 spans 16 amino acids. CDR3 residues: CASSFAVAGVGNEQFF. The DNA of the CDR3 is TGTGCCAGCAGCTTCGCTGTAGCGGGAGTAGGCAATGAGCAGTTCTTC.

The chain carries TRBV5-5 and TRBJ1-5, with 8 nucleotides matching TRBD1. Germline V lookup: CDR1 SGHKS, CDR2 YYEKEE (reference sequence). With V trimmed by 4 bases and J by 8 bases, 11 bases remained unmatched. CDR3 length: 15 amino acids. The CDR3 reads CASSLTQGGGEPQHF. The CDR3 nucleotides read TGTGCCAGCAGCCTTACACAGGGGGGAGGGGAGCCCCAGCATTTT.

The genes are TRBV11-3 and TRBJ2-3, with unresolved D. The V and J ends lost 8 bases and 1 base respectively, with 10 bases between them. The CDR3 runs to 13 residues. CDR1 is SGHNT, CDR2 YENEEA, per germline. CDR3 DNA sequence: TGTGCCAGCTCTAACAGCCGCACAGATACGCAGTATTTT. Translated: CASSNSRTDTQYF.

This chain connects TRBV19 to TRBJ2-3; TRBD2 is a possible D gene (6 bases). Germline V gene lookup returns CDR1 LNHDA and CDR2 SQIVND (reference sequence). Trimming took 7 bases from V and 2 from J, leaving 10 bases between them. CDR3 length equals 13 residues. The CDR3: CASKGRDTDTQYF. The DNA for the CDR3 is TGTGCCAGTAAGGGGCGGGACACAGATACGCAGTATTTT.

CDR3: CASSQDLRGYTF. As DNA, the CDR3 is TGCGCCAGCAGCCAAGATTTGCGTGGCTACACCTTC. This chain connects TRBV4-1 to TRBJ1-2; D is uncertain. CDR3 length: 12 amino acids. Germline assignment: CDR1 MGHRA and CDR2 YSYEKL. Trimming took off 0 bases at V and 7 bases at J, with 6 bases between the two ends.

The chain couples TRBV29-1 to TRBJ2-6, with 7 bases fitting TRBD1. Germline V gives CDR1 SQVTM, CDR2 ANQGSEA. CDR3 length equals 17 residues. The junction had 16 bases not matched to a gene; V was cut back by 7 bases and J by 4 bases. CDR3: CSAIKSIPGQGANVLTF. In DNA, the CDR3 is TGCAGCGCTATAAAATCTATTCCGGGACAGGGGGCCAACGTCCTGACTTTC.

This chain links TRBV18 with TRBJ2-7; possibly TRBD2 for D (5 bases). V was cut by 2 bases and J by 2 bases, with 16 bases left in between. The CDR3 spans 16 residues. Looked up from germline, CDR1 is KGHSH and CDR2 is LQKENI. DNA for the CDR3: TGTGCCAGCTCACCAAACGTAGGGAGTCTCACCTACGAGCAGTACGTC. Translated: CASSPNVGSLTYEQYV.

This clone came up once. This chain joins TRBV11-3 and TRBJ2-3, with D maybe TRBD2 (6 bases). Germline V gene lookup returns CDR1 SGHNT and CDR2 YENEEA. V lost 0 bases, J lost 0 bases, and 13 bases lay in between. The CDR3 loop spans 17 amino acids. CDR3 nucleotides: TGTGCCAGCAGCTTAGATCGGAGGGATTCTAGCACAGATACGCAGTATTTT. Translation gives CASSLDRRDSSTDTQYF.

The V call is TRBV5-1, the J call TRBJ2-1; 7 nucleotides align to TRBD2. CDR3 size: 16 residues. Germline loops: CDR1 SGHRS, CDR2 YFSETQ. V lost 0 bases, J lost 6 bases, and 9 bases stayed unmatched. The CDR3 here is CASSLEGTTQSNEQFF. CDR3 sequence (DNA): TGCGCCAGCAGCTTGGAAGGGACTACACAGTCCAATGAGCAGTTCTTC.

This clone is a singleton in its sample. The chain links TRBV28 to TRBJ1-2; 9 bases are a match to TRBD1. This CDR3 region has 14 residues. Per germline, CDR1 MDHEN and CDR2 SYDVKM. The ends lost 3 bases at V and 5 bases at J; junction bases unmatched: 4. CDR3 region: CASSLGQGGYGYTF. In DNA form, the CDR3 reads TGTGCCAGCAGTTTGGGACAGGGTGGGTATGGCTACACCTTC.

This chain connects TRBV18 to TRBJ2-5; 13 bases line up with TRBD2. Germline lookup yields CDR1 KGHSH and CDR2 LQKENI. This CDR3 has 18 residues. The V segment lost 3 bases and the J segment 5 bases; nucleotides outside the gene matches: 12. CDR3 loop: CASSPRHAGTSGKETQYF. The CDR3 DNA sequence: TGTGCCAGCTCACCGAGGCACGCAGGGACTAGCGGGAAGGAGACCCAGTACTTC. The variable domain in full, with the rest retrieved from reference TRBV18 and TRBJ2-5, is NAGVMQNPRHLVRRRGQEARLRCSPMKGHSHVYWYRQLPEEGLKFMVYLQKENIIDESGMPKERFSAEFPKEGPSILRIQQVVRGDSAAYFCASSPRHAGTSGKETQYFGPGTRLLVL.

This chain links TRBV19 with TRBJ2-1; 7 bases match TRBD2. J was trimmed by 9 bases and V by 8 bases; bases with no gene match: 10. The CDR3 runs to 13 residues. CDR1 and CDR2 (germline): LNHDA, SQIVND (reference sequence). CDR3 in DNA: TGTGCCAGTTCCCGTACTAGCGTCAGTGAGCAGTTCTTC. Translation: CASSRTSVSEQFF. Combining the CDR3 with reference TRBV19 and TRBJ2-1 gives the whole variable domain DGGITQSPKYLFRKEGQNVTLSCEQNLNHDAMYWYRQDPGQGLRLIYYSQIVNDFQKGDIAEGYSVSREKKESFPLTVTSAQKNPTAFYLCASSRTSVSEQFFGPGTRLTVL.

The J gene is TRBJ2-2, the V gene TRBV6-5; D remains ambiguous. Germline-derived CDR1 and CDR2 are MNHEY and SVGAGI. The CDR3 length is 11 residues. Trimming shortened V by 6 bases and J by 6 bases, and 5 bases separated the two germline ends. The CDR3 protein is CASRGPGELFF. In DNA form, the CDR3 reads TGTGCCAGCAGGGGCCCCGGGGAGCTGTTTTTT.

The CDR3 bases are TGTGCCAGCAGCTTGGGGGGGGCCACCTACGAGCAGTACTTC. It codes for CASSLGGATYEQYF. The chain uses TRBV7-9 and TRBJ2-7; D is perhaps TRBD2 (7 bases). The ends were cut back, 3 bases at V and 2 bases at J, with 11 bases in the middle. The germline V gene has CDR1 SEHNR and CDR2 FQNEAQ (reference sequence). This CDR3 has 14 residues.

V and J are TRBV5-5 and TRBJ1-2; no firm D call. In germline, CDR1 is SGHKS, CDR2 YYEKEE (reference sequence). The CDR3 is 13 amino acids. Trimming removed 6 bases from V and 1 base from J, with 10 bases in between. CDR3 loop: CASKREINYGYTF. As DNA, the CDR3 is TGTGCCAGCAAGAGGGAGATTAACTATGGCTACACCTTC.

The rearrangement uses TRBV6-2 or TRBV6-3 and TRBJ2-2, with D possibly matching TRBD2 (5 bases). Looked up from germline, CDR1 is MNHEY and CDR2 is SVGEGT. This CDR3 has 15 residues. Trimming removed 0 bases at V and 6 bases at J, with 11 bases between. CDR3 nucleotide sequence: TGTGCCAGCAGTTACTCCCCGGGGTCTGCCGGGGAGCTGTTTTTT. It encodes CASSYSPGSAGELFF.

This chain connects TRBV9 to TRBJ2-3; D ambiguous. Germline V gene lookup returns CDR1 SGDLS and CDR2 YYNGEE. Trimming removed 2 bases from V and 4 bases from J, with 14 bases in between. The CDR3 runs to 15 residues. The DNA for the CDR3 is TGTGCCAGCAGCGTCATCCCGTCGGGTTCAGATACGCAGTATTTT. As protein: CASSVIPSGSDTQYF.

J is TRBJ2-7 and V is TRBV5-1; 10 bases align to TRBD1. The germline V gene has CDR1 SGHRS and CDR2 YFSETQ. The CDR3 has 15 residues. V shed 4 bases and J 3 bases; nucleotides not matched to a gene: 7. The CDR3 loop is CASSQTGTGVYEQYF. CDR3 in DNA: TGCGCCAGCAGCCAAACCGGGACAGGGGTCTACGAGCAGTACTTC.